Described below is a single T cell receptor (beta chain) sequence and its context. This clone has just one count. The antigen it binds to is not known. Within one base of it there is no much larger clone, and no base qualities were kept. One collaborating source in Seattle enrolled patients while the patients were actively infected and followed the patients over time throughout the course of disease. Each collaborating institution followed its own protocols to collect whole blood in K2EDTA tubes. For TCRbeta analysis, collaborators shipped samples in one of three forms: frozen whole blood, isolated PBMCs, or DNA extracted from either of those sample types. TCRbeta CDR3 regions were amplified from genomic DNA by means of the immunoSEQ Assay, a bias-controlled multiplex PCR. In the source study's methods: The number of nucleated cells in each sample was estimated from the amplification of reference gene primers within the assay. To quantify the absolute abundance of each unique TCRbeta CDR3 rearrangement, sequence reads were collapsed and filtered. For each sample, productive Simpson clonality was calculated as the square root of Simpson's diversity index across productive rearrangements. Held by TCRdb, this immuneACCESS table contains in-frame sequences only and omits some clones. Under half of the omission traces to an unresolved V gene where checked; the cause of the rest is unknown. V and J calls and clone size are given by that table; D and trimming were obtained from the DNA. This sample holds 300,000 to 450,000 clones; about 87% were observed only once. The leading ten clones occupy about 10% of the sample.

The data were taken from a study of blood T cell repertoires in COVID-19 (TCRdb year 2020). Notes on the research overall: Collaborator samples came from the United States, Italy and Spain and covered acute and convalescent phases of COVID-19. The material from the prospective study consisted of cDNA or gDNA derived from T cells, B-cell-depleted T cells, or PBMCs. Deeply sampled blood TCRbeta repertoires from subjects exposed to, actively infected with, or recovered from COVID-19 were included in the dataset. The repertoires were released in a freely available public database meant as a resource for research on the immune response to SARS-CoV-2. The samples were drawn from two sources: the first 160 participants of the ongoing ImmuneRACE study, and approximately 1,300 subjects contributed by 6 global collaborators. Sample metadata almost always included a de-identified subject ID, COVID-19 status, age in years and sex. Where available, HLA class I and class II types were obtained from metadata supplied by the sample provider rather than from assay-based typing. Paper-wide results and their limitations: Clinical and demographic metadata were provided uncurated, with the amount varying by source and participant.

The receptor was derived from a woman aged 25 to 39 with COVID-19, enrolled during active disease. Sequencing was performed on peripheral blood.

The DNA sequence is TGTGCCAGCAGTTCGAACCGGTTCTATGGCTACACCTTC. It translates to CASSSNRFYGYTF. The receptor chain draws on TRBV27 and TRBJ1-2; the D gene assignment is ambiguous. Relative to germline, V is 4 bases shorter and J is 4 bases shorter, with 10 bases between their ends. Via the germline V gene (reference sequence), CDR1 is MNHEY and CDR2 SMNVEV. Reading from cysteine to phenylalanine, the CDR3 counts 13 amino acids. Only the CDR3 DNA stays, 39 bases, in frame from base 1.